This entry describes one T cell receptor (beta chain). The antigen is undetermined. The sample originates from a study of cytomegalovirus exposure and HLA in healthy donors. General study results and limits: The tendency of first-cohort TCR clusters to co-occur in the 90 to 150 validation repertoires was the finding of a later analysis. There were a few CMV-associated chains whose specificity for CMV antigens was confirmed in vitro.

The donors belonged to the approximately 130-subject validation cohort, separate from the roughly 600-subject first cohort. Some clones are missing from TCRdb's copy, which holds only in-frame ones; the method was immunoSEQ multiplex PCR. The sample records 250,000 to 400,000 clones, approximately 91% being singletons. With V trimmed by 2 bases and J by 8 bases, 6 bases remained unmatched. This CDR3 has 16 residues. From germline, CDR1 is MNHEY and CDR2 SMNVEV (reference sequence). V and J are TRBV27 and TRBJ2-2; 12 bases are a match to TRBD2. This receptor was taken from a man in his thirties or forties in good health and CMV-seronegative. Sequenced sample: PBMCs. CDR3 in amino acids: CASSLLAGGPSGELFF. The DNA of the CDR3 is TGTGCCAGCAGTTTACTAGCGGGGGGGCCTTCAGGGGAGCTGTTTTTT.